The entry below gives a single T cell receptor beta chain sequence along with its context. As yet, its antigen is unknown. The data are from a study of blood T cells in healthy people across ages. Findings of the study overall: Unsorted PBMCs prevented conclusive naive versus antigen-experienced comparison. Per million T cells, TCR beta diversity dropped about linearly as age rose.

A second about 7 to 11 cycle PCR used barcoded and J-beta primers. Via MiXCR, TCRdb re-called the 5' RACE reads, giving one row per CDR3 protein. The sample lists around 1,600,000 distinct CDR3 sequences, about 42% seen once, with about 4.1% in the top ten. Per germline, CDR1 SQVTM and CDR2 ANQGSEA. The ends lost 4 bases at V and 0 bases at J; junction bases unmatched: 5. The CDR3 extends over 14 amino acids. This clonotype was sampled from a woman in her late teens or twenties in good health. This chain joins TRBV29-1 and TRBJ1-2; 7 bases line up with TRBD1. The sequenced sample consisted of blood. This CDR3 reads CSVGDSRSNYGYTF. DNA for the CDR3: TGCAGCGTTGGGGACAGCCGGTCTAACTATGGCTACACCTTC.